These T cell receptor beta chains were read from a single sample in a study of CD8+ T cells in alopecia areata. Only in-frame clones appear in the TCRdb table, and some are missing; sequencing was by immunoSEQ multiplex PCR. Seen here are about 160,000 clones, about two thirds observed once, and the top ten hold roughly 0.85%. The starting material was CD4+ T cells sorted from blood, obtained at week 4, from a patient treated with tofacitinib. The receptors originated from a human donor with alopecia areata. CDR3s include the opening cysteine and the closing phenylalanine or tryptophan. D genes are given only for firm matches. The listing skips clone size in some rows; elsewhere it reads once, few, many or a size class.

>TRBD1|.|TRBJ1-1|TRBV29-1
TGCAGCGCTTCTACAGGGGGCAGGACTGAAGCTTTCTTT
CSASTGGRTEAFF
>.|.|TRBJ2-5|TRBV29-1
TGCAGCGTTAAGGCACGGGAGACCCAGTACTTC
CSVKARETQYF
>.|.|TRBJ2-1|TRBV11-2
TGTGCCAGCAGCTTAGGTCCGGACGGGGCAGAGCAGTTCTTC
CASSLGPDGAEQFF
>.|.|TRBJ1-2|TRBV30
TGTGCCTGGAGTGTAACGGGGCCGCTCGGAGGCTACACCTTC
CAWSVTGPLGGYTF
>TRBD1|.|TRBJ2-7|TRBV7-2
TGTGCCAGCAGGGGAACAGGGGGCTACGAGCAGTACTTC
CASRGTGGYEQYF
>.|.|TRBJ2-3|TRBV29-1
TGCAGCGTTGAAGACCCCGCAGATACGCAGTATTTT
CSVEDPADTQYF
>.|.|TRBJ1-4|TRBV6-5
TGTGCCAGCAGTTACGACGAGGGTGAAAAACTGTTTTTT
CASSYDEGEKLFF
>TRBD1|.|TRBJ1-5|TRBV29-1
TGCAGCGTTGCCGGGACAGAGAATCAGCCCCAGCATTTT
CSVAGTENQPQHF
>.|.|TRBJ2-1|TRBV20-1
TGCAGTGCTATCCGGGGGGCGGAGCAGTTCTTC
CSAIRGAEQFF
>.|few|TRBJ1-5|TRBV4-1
TGCGCCAGCAGCCACCCGGGCAGCTACAATCAGCCCCAGCATTTT
CASSHPGSYNQPQHF
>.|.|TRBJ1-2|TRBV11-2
TGTGCCAGCAGCTTATCGGACTCTGGCTATGGCTACACCTTC
CASSLSDSGYGYTF
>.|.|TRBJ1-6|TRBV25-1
TGTGCCAGCAGTCCCGGGACCAGGAATTCACCCCTCCACTTT
CASSPGTRNSPLHF
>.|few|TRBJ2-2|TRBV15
TGTGCCACCCAGGGGACCTCGACCGGGGAGCTGTTTTTT
CATQGTSTGELFF
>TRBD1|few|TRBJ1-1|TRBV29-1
TGCAGCGAAAACAGGGGGGACACTGAAGCTTTCTTT
CSENRGDTEAFF
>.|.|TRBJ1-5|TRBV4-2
TGTGCCAGCAGCCAAGAAGGACAGAACAATCAGCCCCAGCATTTT
CASSQEGQNNQPQHF
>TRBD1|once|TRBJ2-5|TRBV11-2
TGTGCCAGCAGCCCGGACAGGTTGAACCAAGAGACCCAGTACTTC
CASSPDRLNQETQYF
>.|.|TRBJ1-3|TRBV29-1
TGCAGCTGTGGAGTCTCTGGAAACACCATATATTTT
CSCGVSGNTIYF
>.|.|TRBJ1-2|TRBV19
TGTGCCAGTAGTATACCAGGGGCCTTTGGCTACACCTTC
CASSIPGAFGYTF
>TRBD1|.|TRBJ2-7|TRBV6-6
TGTGCCAGCAGTTACGGGACAGCTCTGGGGGAGCAGTACTTC
CASSYGTALGEQYF
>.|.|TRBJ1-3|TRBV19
TGTGCCAGTAGTATGCAGAGTGGTCGAAACACCATATATTTT
CASSMQSGRNTIYF